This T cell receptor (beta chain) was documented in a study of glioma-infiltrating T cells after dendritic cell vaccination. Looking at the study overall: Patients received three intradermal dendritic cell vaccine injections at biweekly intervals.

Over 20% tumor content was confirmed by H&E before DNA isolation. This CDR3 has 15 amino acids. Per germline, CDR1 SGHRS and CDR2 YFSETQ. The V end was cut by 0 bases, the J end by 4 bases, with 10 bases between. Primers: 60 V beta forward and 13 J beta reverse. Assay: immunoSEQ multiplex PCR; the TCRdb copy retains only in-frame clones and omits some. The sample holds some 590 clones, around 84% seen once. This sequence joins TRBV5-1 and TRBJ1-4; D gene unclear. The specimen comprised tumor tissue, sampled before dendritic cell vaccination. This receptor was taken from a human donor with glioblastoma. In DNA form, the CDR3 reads TGCGCCAGCAGCTTGGGCGGAGGGATTAATGAAAAACTGTTTTTT. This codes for CASSLGGGINEKLFF.